Following are 4 T cell receptor beta chains from one sample sequenced in a study of tumor-infiltrating lymphocytes in localized non-small cell lung cancer. Some clones are missing from TCRdb's copy, which holds only in-frame ones; the method was immunoSEQ multiplex PCR. Among some 7,800 clones listed, 77% were seen once. The sample comprised lung tumor tissue. Source of these receptors: a human donor with non-small cell lung cancer.

The chain joins TRBV30 to TRBJ1-4, with D perhaps TRBD1 (5 bases). Germline V gene sequence: CDR1 GTSNPN, CDR2 SVGIG (reference sequence). There are 13 residues in the CDR3. The ends were cut back, 2 bases at V and 7 bases at J, with 11 bases in the middle. The CDR3 protein is CAWSSGSIEKLFF. CDR3 DNA sequence: TGTGCCTGGAGTTCAGGGTCAATTGAAAAACTGTTTTTT.

This clone was detected only once. The CDR3 nucleotides read TGTGCCAGCAGACAGAGGACAGGGGTCGCTTACGAGCAGTACTTC. This encodes CASRQRTGVAYEQYF. This chain connects TRBV6-5 to TRBJ2-7, with TRBD1 matching 9 bases. Unmatched junction bases numbered 10, after V lost 6 bases and J lost 4 bases. Germline V gene data show CDR1 as MNHEY and CDR2 as SVGAGI. The CDR3 is 15 residues long.

The chain links TRBV28 to TRBJ2-3; no definite D call. Germline V gene sequence: CDR1 MDHEN, CDR2 SYDVKM. V lost 5 bases, J lost 2 bases, and 5 bases lay in between. The CDR3 contains 12 residues. The chain's CDR3 is CASSLTTDTQYF. For the CDR3, the DNA is TGTGCCAGCAGTCTTACCACAGATACGCAGTATTTT.

This chain connects TRBV28 to TRBJ2-7, with D uncertain. Trimming left V 8 bases short and J 6 bases short, with 23 bases between. In germline, CDR1 is MDHEN, CDR2 SYDVKM. The CDR3 totals 15 residues. CDR3 DNA: TGTGCCAGCGGGTCTCATGCCTCGGCCGCCGGCGAGCAGTACTTC. It encodes CASGSHASAAGEQYF.